Following are 9 T cell receptor beta chains from one sample sequenced in a study of radiation and T cells in renal cell carcinoma. Time point specified: blood 2 weeks post-SBRT. The treatment was: 15 Gy SBRT to primary tumor, nephrectomy 4 weeks later. The table came from immunoSEQ multiplex PCR; TCRdb's copy has only in-frame clones and leaves some out. This table holds about 60,000 clones, around 77% found once. The specimen was blood, collected from a patient whose treatment included radiotherapy and nephrectomy. These TCRs come from a man in his 60s with renal cell carcinoma.

The table lists this clone with a few counts. The CDR3 DNA reads as TGTGCCAGTAGTATGCAGACGGTCACCGGGGAGCTGTTTTTT. Amino acid sequence: CASSMQTVTGELFF. V usage is TRBV19 and J usage is TRBJ2-2; D call uncertain. The CDR3 contains 14 residues. V was pared by 3 bases and J by 4 bases, with 9 bases between. CDR1 LNHDA and CDR2 SQIVND come from the germline V gene (reference sequence).

The rearrangement uses TRBV7-9 and TRBJ2-5; D call uncertain. Germline V gives CDR1 SEHNR, CDR2 FQNEAQ (reference sequence). V was clipped by 1 base and J by 2 bases, with 11 bases between them. This CDR3 has 15 amino acids. The DNA for the CDR3 is TGTGCCAGCAGCTTAGGCGGCCCAGTACAAGAGACCCAGTACTTC. Amino acids: CASSLGGPVQETQYF.

The chain couples TRBV5-4 to TRBJ2-7; tentatively, D is TRBD1 or TRBD2 (6 bases each). The germline V gene has CDR1 SGHNT and CDR2 YYREEE (reference sequence). This CDR3 has 18 residues. V shed 0 bases and J shed 2 bases, with 21 bases lying between them. The CDR3 coding sequence is TGTGCCAGCAGCTTGGGGGGGGCTGGTGGGTCGAGCACCTACGAGCAGTACTTC. Protein: CASSLGGAGGSSTYEQYF.

V and J are TRBV6-5 and TRBJ1-1; 7 bases align to TRBD1. Trimming at V came to 6 bases and at J to 2 bases, leaving 9 bases not matched to a gene. The CDR3 extends over 15 amino acids. Per germline, CDR1 MNHEY and CDR2 SVGAGI. As DNA, the CDR3 is TGTGCCAGCAGCAGTCGACAGGGATTCAACACTGAAGCTTTCTTT. It encodes CASSSRQGFNTEAFF.

This chain connects TRBV7-2 to TRBJ2-7; the match to TRBD1 covers 7 bases. The CDR3 runs 15 residues. V trimming: 4 bases; J trimming: 0 bases; junction bases outside the gene matches: 6. Germline V gives CDR1 SGHTA, CDR2 FQGNSA. For the CDR3, the DNA is TGTGCCAGCAGCTCCCCGGACAGGTTCTCCTACGAGCAGTACTTC. Its translation: CASSSPDRFSYEQYF.

This clone was recorded once. The chain carries TRBV6-6 and TRBJ1-3, with D perhaps TRBD1 (5 bases). From germline, CDR1 is MNHNY and CDR2 SVGAGI (reference sequence). The CDR3 runs to 14 residues. The V and J ends lost 6 bases and 1 base respectively, with 10 bases between them. This CDR3 is CASSFGTSGNTIYF. CDR3 in DNA: TGTGCCAGCAGCTTTGGGACTTCTGGAAACACCATATATTTT.

The rearrangement links TRBV5-1 to TRBJ2-3; TRBD1 agrees at 7 bases. This CDR3 is 14 amino acids long. CDR1 is SGHRS, CDR2 YFSETQ, per germline. V shed 7 bases and J 4 bases; nucleotides not matched to a gene: 9. CDR3 DNA sequence: TGCGCCAGCGGACCCGGACAGGAGGCAGATACGCAGTATTTT. Translated, it gives CASGPGQEADTQYF.

This chain joins TRBV5-5 and TRBJ1-1; D remains unclear. V lost 1 base and J 3 bases, leaving 13 bases between the germline ends. Germline V gene data show CDR1 as SGHKS and CDR2 as YYEKEE (reference sequence). The CDR3 extends over 15 amino acids. Here the CDR3 reads CASSLFGGLDTEAFF. CDR3 nucleotides: TGTGCCAGCAGCTTGTTCGGCGGTTTGGACACTGAAGCTTTCTTT.

To note about this clone: This could be a read error, since a much larger clone is one nucleotide away. Other DNA variants within this sample encode the same CDR3. The chain uses TRBV6-5 and TRBJ1-5; D unclear. Germline lookup yields CDR1 MNHEY and CDR2 SVGAGI. This CDR3 spans 13 amino acids. The DNA for the CDR3 is TGTGCCAGCAGTTTTCTGGGTGGTCAGCCTCAGCATTTT. Translated, it gives CASSFLGGQPQHF.